The present entry profiles one T cell receptor (beta chain) with its context. This clonotype came up once. The antigen it binds to is not known. No much larger clone exists at a distance of one base, and base qualities are not known. A single read offers scant evidence. This record comes from a study of CD8+CD57+ T cells in acquired aplastic anemia (dated by TCRdb to 2017 to 2018). With respect to the entire study: Extracted DNA from sorted CD4+ and CD8+ cells averaged approximately 3 ug, ranging from roughly 0.17 to 30 ug. Mean read counts for healthy donor samples were about 10.8 million for CD4+ cells and about 12 million for CD8+ cells.

The germline V gene (reference sequence) specifies LNHDA as CDR1 and SQIVND as CDR2. The CDR3 measures 14 amino acids from cysteine to phenylalanine. Only the CDR3 portion is preserved as DNA: 42 bases, with reading frame beginning at the first base. Deletion took 2 bases off V and 7 bases off J, with a span of 15 bases between the germline ends. Points the paper makes about the study in general: Nearly 30 CD8+ CDR3 sequences were found in both patients and controls but appeared to be highly expressed in patients and within the immunodominant clones of the patients. Between patients and healthy controls, no significant difference in CD8+ Simpson's diversity was found (P=0.060).

TCR repertoires of sorted CD4+ and CD8+ blood T cells from severe aplastic anemia patients and healthy subjects were deep-sequenced in the study. Ficoll-Paque density gradient centrifugation was used to isolate peripheral blood mononuclear cells. CD4+ and CD8+ T cells were sorted by FACS or magnetic beads before DNA extraction. TCR beta VDJ combination and CDR3 sequence profiling used genomic DNA as the template. TCR repertoire sequencing was run on an Illumina HiSeq 2000. The authors' pipeline ran thus. TRBV/TRBJ rearrangement plots, CDR3 size and DJ length profiles, and Simpson's diversity index were used to evaluate the repertoires. The most abundant DNA sequence in the deep sequencing data was taken as the immunodominant clone. CDR3 amino acid sequences were checked for sharing across subjects and were also compared against the VDJdb database and published repertoires. In-frame beta chains were kept once TCRdb had trimmed the public reads at Q25 with fastp and called clones with MiXCR. Each record represents a unique CDR3 protein, reported with the most common genes and DNA among its rows. For this entry, the V and J calls and clone size follow TCRdb and not the study's own pipeline. The sample table lists 400,000 to 450,000 distinct CDR3 sequences, 65% to 75% of them with a count of one. Of the sample, 4% is held by the ten largest clones.

This clonotype was obtained from a human donor in good health, serving as a control. Material for sequencing was sorted CD4+, CD8+, or CD8+CD57+ T cells (not recorded which) from PBMCs. The sequence is built from TRBV19 and TRBJ2-7, with the D assignment possibly TRBD1 or TRBD2, given 5 matching bases for each. The DNA reads TGTGCCAGTAGTATACAGGGCTTCGGGGAAGAGCAGTACTTC. This sequence encodes CASSIQGFGEEQYF.